A selection of T cell receptor beta chains follows, all from one sample in a study of identical twins. TCRdb independently ran MiXCR on the 5' RACE reads; one entry per CDR3 protein. This table has fewer than 350,000 distinct CDR3 sequences, more than 6.5% appearing once. This same sample was also taken into another study, of yellow fever vaccine responses in identical twins.

The sequenced material came from memory (CD45RO+) T cells sorted from blood. The receptors were sampled from a woman aged 18-29 years in good health. Each CDR3 is given with its conserved first and last residue. The order of the fields is V gene, J gene, clone size, D gene, CDR3 protein, CDR3 DNA. D genes are given only for firm matches. Clone size is not always given. Where it is, it says once, few, many or a class for expanded clones.

TRBV6-1	TRBJ2-7	.	TRBD2	CASRTSGRVPYEQYF	TGTGCCAGCAGGACTAGCGGGAGGGTTCCCTACGAGCAGTACTTC
TRBV27	TRBJ2-5	.	TRBD2	CASSFREGGETQYF	TGTGCCAGCAGTTTCCGGGAGGGGGGCGAGACCCAGTACTTC
TRBV7-8	TRBJ2-7	many	.	CASSLVKWEQYF	TGTGCCAGCAGCTTAGTTAAATGGGAGCAGTACTTC
TRBV3-1	TRBJ2-3	few	.	CASSQGLLDLETDTQYF	TGTGCCAGCAGCCAAGGTCTTCTGGACCTCGAGACAGATACGCAGTATTTT
TRBV5-6	TRBJ2-1	.	TRBD1	CASSASGQGINEQFF	TGTGCCAGCAGCGCAAGTGGACAGGGGATCAATGAGCAGTTCTTC
TRBV6-4	TRBJ2-5	few	.	CASSDSGGPQETQYF	TGTGCCAGCAGTGACTCCGGGGGGCCGCAGGAGACCCAGTACTTC
TRBV12-3/TRBV12-4	TRBJ2-7	many	TRBD2	CASSVLAGASYEQYF	TGTGCCAGCAGCGTCCTAGCGGGGGCCTCCTACGAGCAGTACTTC
TRBV7-9	TRBJ2-1	many	TRBD2	CASTGGEGTLTYNEQFF	TGTGCCAGCACGGGGGGGGAGGGGACCCTTACCTACAATGAGCAGTTCTTC
TRBV14	TRBJ2-3	.	.	CASSQERPRALTSTDTQYF	TGTGCCAGCAGCCAAGAAAGGCCCCGGGCTCTAACTAGCACAGATACGCAGTATTTT
TRBV7-2	TRBJ2-7	.	TRBD2	CASLPGTSGSKQYF	TGTGCCAGCCTCCCTGGGACTAGCGGGAGCAAGCAGTACTTC
TRBV28	TRBJ1-5	many	.	CASSLALGRQQPQHF	TGTGCCAGCAGTTTGGCCCTTGGGAGGCAGCAGCCCCAGCATTTT
TRBV9	TRBJ2-3	few	.	CASSVAGKDTQYF	TGTGCCAGCAGCGTAGCGGGGAAAGATACGCAGTATTTT